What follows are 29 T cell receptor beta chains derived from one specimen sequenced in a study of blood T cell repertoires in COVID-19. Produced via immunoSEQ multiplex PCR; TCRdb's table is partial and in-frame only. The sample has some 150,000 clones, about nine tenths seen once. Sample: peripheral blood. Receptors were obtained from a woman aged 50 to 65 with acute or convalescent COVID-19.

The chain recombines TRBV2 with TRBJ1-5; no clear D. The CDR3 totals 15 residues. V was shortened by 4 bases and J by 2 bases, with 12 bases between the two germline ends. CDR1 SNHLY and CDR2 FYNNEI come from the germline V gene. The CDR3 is CASSATPVGNQPQHF. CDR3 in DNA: TGTGCCAGCAGTGCGACTCCGGTGGGCAATCAGCCCCAGCATTTT.

The CDR3 spells CASSARDSTYEQYF. The CDR3 DNA sequence: TGTGCCAGCAGCGCCCGGGACAGTACCTACGAGCAGTACTTC. The chain links TRBV7-9 to TRBJ2-7, with 7 positions matching TRBD1. V lost 5 bases to trimming and J lost 2 bases; unmatched junction nucleotides: 6. CDR1 and CDR2 (germline): SEHNR, FQNEAQ (reference sequence). This CDR3 has 14 amino acids.

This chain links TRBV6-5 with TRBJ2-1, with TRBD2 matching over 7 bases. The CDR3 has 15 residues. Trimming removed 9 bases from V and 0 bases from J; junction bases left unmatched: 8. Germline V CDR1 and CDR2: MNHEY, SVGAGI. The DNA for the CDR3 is TGTGCCAGTCTAGGAGGGAGGGCCTCCTACAATGAGCAGTTCTTC. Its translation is CASLGGRASYNEQFF.

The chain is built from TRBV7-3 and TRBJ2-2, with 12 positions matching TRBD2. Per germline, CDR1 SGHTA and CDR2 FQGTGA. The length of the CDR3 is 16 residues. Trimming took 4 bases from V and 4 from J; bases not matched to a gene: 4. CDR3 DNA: TGTGCCAGCAGCTCCCGGACTAGCGGGACCACCGGGGAGCTGTTTTTT. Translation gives CASSSRTSGTTGELFF.

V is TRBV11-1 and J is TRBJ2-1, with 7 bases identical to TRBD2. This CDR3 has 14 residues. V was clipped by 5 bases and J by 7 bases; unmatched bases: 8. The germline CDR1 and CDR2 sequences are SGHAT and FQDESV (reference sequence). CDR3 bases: TGTGCCAGCAGCCCGGGGTCCGGGAGGAATGAGCAGTTCTTC. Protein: CASSPGSGRNEQFF.

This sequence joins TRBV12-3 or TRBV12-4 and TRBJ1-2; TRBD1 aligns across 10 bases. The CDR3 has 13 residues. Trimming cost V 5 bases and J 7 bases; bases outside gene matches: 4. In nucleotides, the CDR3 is TGTGCCAGCAGTCCCGGACAGGGGGGTGGCTACACCTTC. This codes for CASSPGQGGGYTF.

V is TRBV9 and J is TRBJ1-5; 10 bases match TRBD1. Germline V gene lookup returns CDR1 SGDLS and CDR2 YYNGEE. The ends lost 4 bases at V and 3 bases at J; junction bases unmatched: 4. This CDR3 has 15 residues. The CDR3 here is CASSTGQGNNQPQHF. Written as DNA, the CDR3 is TGTGCCAGCAGCACGGGACAGGGGAACAATCAGCCCCAGCATTTT.

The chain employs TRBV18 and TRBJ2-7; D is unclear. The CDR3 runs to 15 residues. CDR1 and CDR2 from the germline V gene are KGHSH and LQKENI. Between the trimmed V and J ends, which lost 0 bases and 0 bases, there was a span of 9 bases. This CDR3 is CASSPPHRPSYEQYF. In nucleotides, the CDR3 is TGTGCCAGCTCACCACCCCACAGACCCTCCTACGAGCAGTACTTC.

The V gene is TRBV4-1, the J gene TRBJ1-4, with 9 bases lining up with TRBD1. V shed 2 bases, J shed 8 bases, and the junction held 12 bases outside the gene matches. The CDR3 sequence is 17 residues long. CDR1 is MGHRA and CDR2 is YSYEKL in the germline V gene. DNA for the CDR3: TGCGCCAGCAGCCAACTACAGACAGGGGGGAGAGGAGAAAAACTGTTTTTT. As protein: CASSQLQTGGRGEKLFF.

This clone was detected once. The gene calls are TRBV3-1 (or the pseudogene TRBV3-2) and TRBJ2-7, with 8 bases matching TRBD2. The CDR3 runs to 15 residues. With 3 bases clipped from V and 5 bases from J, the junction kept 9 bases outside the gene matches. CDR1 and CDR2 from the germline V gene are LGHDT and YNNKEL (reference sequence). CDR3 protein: CASSHSGGGRHEQYF. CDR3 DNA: TGTGCCAGCAGCCACAGTGGGGGCGGGAGGCACGAGCAGTACTTC.

The CDR3 sequence: CASRVYGATYNEQFF. Written as DNA, the CDR3 is TGTGCCAGTAGGGTCTATGGGGCGACCTACAATGAGCAGTTCTTC. V is TRBV5-6 and J is TRBJ2-1; D is perhaps TRBD1 (5 bases). CDR3 size: 15 residues. V gave up 8 bases and J gave up 2 bases, with 17 bases separating them. Per the germline V gene, CDR1 is SGHDT and CDR2 is YYEEEE.

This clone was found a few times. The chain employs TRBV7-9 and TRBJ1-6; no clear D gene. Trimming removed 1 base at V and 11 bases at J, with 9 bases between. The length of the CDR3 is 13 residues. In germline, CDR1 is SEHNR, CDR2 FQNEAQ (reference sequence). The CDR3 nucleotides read TGTGCCAGCAGCTTAGGAGGGCGAACACCCCTCCACTTT. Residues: CASSLGGRTPLHF.

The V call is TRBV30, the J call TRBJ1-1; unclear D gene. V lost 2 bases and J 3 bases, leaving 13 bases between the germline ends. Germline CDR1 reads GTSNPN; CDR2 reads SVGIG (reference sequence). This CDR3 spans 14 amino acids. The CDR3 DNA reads TGTGCCTGGAGTAAGACCGGGATGTACACTGAAGCTTTCTTT. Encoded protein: CAWSKTGMYTEAFF.

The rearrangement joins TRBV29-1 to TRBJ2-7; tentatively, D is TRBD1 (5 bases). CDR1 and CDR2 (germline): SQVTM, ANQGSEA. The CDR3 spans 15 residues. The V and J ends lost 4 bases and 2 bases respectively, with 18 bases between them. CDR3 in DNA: TGCAGCGTTGCAAGTACAAGGGGCGCGACCTACGAGCAGTACTTC. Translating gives CSVASTRGATYEQYF.

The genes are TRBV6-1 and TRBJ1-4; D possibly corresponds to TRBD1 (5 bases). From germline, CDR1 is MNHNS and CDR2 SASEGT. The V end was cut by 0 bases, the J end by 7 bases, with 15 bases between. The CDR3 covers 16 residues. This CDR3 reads CASSEANTGFSEKLFF. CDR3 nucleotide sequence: TGTGCCAGCAGTGAAGCGAATACAGGATTCAGTGAAAAACTGTTTTTT.

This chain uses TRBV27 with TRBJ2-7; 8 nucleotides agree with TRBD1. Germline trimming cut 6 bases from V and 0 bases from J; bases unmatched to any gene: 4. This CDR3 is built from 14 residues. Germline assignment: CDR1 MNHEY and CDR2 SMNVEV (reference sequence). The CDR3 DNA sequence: TGTGCCAGCAGACTGGACAGGGTCTCCTACGAGCAGTACTTC. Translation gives CASRLDRVSYEQYF.

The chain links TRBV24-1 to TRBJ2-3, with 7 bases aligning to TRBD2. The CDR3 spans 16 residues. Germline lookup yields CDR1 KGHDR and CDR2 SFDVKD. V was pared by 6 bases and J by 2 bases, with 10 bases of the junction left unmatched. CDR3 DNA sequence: TGTGCCACCAGTCGCAATAGCGGGTCCTACACAGATACGCAGTATTTT. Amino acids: CATSRNSGSYTDTQYF.

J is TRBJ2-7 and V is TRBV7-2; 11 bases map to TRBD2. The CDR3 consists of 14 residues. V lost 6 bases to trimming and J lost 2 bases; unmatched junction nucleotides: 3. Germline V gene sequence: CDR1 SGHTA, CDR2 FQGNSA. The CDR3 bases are TGTGCCAGCAGTCCACTAGCGGGGGCCTACGAGCAGTACTTC. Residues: CASSPLAGAYEQYF.

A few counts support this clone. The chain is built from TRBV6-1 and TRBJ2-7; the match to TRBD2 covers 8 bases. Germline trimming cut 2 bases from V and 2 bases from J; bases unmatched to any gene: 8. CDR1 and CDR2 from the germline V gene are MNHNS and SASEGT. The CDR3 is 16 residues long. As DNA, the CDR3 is TGTGCCAGCAGTGAAAATTTGGCGGGGGGCCCCTACGAGCAGTACTTC. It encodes CASSENLAGGPYEQYF.

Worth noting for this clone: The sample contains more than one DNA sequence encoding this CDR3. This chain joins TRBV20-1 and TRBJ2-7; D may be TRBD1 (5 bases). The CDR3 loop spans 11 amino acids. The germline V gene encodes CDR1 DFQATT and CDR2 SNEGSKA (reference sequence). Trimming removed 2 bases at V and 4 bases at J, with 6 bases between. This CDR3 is CSARSGYEQYF. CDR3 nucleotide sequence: TGCAGTGCTAGATCAGGGTACGAGCAGTACTTC.

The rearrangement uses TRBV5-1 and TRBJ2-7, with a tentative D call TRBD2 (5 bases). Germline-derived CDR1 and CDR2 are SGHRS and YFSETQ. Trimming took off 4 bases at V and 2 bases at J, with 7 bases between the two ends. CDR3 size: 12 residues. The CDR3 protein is CASSAGTYEQYF. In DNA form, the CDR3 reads TGCGCCAGCAGCGCGGGCACCTACGAGCAGTACTTC.

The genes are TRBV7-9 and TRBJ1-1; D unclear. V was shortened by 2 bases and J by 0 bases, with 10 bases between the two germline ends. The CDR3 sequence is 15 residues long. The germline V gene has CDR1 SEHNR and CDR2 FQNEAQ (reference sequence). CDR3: CASSLRQAMNTEAFF. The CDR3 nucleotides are TGTGCCAGCAGCTTAAGGCAGGCCATGAACACTGAAGCTTTCTTT.

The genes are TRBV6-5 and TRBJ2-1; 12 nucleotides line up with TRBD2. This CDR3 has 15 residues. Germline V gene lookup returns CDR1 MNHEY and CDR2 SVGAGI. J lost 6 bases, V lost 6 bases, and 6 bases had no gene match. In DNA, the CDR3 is TGTGCCAGCAGCCTAGGACTAGCGGGGACCAATGAGCAGTTCTTC. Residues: CASSLGLAGTNEQFF.

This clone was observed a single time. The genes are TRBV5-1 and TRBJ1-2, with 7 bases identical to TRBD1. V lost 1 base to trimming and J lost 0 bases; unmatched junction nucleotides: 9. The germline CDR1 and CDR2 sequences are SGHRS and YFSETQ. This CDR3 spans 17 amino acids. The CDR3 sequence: CASSLSWDSQSNYGYTF. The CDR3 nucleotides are TGCGCCAGCAGCTTGAGTTGGGACAGCCAATCTAACTATGGCTACACCTTC.

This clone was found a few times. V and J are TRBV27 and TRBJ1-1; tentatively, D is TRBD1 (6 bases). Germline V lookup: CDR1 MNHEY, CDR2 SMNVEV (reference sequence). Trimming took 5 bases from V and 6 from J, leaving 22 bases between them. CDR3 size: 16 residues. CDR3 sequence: CASSRTVRTLGAEAFF. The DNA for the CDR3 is TGTGCCAGCAGTAGGACAGTCCGAACACTGGGCGCTGAAGCTTTCTTT.

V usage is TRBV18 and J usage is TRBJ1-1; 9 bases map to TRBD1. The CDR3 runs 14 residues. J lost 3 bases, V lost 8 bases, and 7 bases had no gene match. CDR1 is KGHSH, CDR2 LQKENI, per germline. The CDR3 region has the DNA TGTGCCAGCCCAAGACAGGGGGGGGACACTGAAGCTTTCTTT. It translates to CASPRQGGDTEAFF.

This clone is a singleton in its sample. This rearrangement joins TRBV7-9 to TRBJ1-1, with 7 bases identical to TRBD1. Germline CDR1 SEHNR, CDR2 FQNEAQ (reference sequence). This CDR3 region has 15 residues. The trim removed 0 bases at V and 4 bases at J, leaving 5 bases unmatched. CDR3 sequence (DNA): TGTGCCAGCAGCTTAGCCACCGGGACAGTCACTGAAGCTTTCTTT. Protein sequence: CASSLATGTVTEAFF.

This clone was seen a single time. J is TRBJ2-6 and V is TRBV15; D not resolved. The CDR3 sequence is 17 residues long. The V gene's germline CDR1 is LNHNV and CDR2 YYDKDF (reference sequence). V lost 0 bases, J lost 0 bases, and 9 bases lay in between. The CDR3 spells CATSRDLGSSGANVLTF. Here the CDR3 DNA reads TGTGCCACCAGCAGAGATTTGGGCAGCTCTGGGGCCAACGTCCTGACTTTC.

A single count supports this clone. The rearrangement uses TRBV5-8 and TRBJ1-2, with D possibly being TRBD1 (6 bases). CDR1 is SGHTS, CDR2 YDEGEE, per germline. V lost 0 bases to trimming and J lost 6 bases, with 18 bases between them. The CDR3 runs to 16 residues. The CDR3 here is CASSLAIRTAHDGYTF. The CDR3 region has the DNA TGTGCCAGCAGCTTGGCCATTCGGACAGCCCACGATGGCTACACCTTC.